This TCR beta chain originates from a study of cytotoxic CD8 clonotypes in ibrutinib-treated CLL. Trimming left V 8 bases short and J 0 bases short, with 13 bases between. CDR1 is MDHEN, CDR2 SYDVKM, per germline. CDR3 length equals 14 residues. This table comes from immunoSEQ multiplex PCR, and its TCRdb copy is limited to in-frame clones, with some not included. The sample lists 150,000 to 200,000 clones, 70% to 85% occurring once. The sequences come from PBMCs, collected after 24 months of ibrutinib treatment. This TCR derives from a human donor with chronic lymphocytic leukemia. J is TRBJ1-1 and V is TRBV28, with a weak D call TRBD1 (6 bases). This CDR3 reads CASGQTNMNTEAFF. The CDR3 region has the DNA TGTGCCAGCGGACAGACAAACATGAACACTGAAGCTTTCTTT.